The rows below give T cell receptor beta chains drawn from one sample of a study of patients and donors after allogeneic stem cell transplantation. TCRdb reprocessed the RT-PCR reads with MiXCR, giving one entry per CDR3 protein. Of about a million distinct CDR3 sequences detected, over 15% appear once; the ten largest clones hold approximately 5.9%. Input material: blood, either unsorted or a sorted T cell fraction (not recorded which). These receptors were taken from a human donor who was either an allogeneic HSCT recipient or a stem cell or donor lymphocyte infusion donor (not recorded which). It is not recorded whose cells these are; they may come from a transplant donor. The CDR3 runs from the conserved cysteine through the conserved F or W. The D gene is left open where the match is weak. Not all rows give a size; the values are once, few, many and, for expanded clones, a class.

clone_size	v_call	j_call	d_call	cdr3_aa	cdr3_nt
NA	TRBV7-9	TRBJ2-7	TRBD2	CASSNSGTRNYEQYF	TGTGCCAGCAGCAACTCCGGGACTAGAAACTACGAGCAGTACTTC
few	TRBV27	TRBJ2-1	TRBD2	CASSLIREAGGEQFF	TGTGCCAGCAGTTTGATCCGAGAAGCGGGGGGGGAGCAGTTCTTC
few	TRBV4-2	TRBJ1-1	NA	CASSQERREAFF	TGTGCCAGCAGCCAAGAAAGGAGGGAGGCTTTCTTT
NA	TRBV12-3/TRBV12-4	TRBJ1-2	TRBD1	CASSWDRGYTF	TGTGCCAGCAGTTGGGACAGAGGCTACACCTTC
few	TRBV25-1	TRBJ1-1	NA	CARGQGRTEAFF	TGTGCCAGGGGTCAAGGGCGTACTGAAGCTTTCTTT
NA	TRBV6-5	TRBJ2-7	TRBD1	CASSYGQAVYEQYF	TGTGCCAGCAGTTACGGACAGGCAGTCTACGAGCAGTACTTC
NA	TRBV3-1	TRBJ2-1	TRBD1	CASGRTGVEQFF	TGTGCCAGCGGGCGGACAGGGGTTGAGCAGTTCTTC
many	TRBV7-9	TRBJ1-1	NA	CASSFGGSTEAFF	TGTGCCAGCAGTTTCGGGGGGAGCACTGAAGCTTTCTTT
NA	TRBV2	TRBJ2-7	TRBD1	CASSAGGEASYEQYF	TGTGCCAGCAGTGCAGGGGGCGAGGCCTCCTACGAGCAGTACTTC
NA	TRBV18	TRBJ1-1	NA	CASSPHASTEAFF	TGTGCCAGCTCACCTCACGCGAGCACTGAAGCTTTCTTT
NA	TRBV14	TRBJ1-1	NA	CASSPGAAEAFF	TGTGCCAGCAGCCCAGGAGCGGCGGAAGCTTTCTTT
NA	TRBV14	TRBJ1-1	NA	CASSPKLTGTEAFF	TGTGCCAGCAGCCCGAAACTTACAGGGACAGAAGCTTTCTTT
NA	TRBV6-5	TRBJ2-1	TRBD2	CASSYGKGGRRREQFF	TGTGCCAGCAGTTATGGAAAGGGCGGGAGGAGGCGAGAGCAGTTCTTC
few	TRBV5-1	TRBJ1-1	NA	CASSLEAARTEAFF	TGCGCCAGCAGCTTGGAGGCAGCCAGGACTGAAGCTTTCTTT
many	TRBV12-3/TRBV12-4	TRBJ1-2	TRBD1	CASTPRGQHYGYTF	TGTGCCAGCACTCCGAGGGGACAGCACTATGGCTACACCTTC
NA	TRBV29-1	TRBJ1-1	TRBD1	CSGVGQRGGTEAFF	TGCAGCGGAGTGGGACAGAGAGGTGGCACTGAAGCTTTCTTT
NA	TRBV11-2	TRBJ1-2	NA	CASSPRTRDAYGYTF	TGTGCCAGCAGCCCGAGGACCCGAGACGCCTATGGCTACACCTTC
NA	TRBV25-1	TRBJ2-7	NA	CASSESSYSYEQYF	TGTGCCAGCAGTGAATCCAGCTACTCCTACGAGCAGTACTTC
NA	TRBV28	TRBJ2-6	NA	CASSSPAGSYSGANVLTF	TGTGCCAGCAGTTCCCCGGCAGGGAGCTACTCTGGGGCCAACGTCCTGACTTTC
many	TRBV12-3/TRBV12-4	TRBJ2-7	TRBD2	CASSLGSGGTYEQYF	TGTGCCAGCAGTTTAGGTAGCGGGGGAACCTACGAGCAGTACTTC
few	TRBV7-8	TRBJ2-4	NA	CASSLAGGKNIQYF	TGTGCCAGCAGCTTAGCAGGGGGCAAAAACATTCAGTACTTC
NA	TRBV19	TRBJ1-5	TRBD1	CASSSRDRSFHQPQHF	TGTGCCAGTAGTTCCCGGGACAGATCTTTTCATCAGCCCCAGCATTTT
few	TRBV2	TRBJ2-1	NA	CASSEASWESEQFF	TGTGCCAGCAGTGAAGCAAGCTGGGAAAGTGAGCAGTTCTTC
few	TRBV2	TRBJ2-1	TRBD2	CASSEHGAGDPSDEQFF	TGTGCCAGCAGTGAACATGGAGCGGGGGACCCTAGCGATGAGCAGTTCTTC
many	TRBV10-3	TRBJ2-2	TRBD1	CAIRQGTGNTGELFF	TGTGCCATCAGACAAGGGACAGGGAACACCGGGGAGCTGTTTTTT
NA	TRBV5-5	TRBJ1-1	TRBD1	CASSLNGRGRFAFF	TGTGCCAGCAGCTTAAATGGCAGGGGGCGGTTTGCTTTCTTT
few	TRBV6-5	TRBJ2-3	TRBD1	CASSYSGQSTDTQYF	TGTGCCAGCAGTTACTCGGGACAGAGCACAGATACGCAGTATTTT
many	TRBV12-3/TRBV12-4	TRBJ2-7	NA	CASSRVLGGTYEQYF	TGTGCCAGCAGTCGGGTGCTGGGCGGGACCTACGAGCAGTACTTC
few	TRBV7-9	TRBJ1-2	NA	CASSGGGSGYGYTF	TGTGCCAGCAGCGGGGGCGGGTCTGGATATGGCTACACCTTC
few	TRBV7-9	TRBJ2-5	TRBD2	CASSPSTSGSLGETQYF	TGTGCCAGCAGCCCCTCGACTAGCGGGTCATTGGGAGAGACCCAGTACTTC
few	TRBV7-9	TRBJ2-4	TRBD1	CASSLGGQLPVGIQYF	TGTGCCAGCAGCTTAGGGGGACAGCTCCCCGTCGGCATTCAGTACTTC
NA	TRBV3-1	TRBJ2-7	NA	CASSRDVGDYDEQYF	TGTGCCAGCAGCCGAGACGTGGGCGATTACGACGAGCAGTACTTC
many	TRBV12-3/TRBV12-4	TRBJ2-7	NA	CASRDERAAKSYEQYF	TGTGCCAGCAGGGACGAACGGGCAGCAAAGAGCTACGAGCAGTACTTC
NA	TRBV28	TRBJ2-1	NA	CASSTPRDGPYNEQFF	TGTGCCAGCAGTACCCCTCGGGACGGACCTTACAATGAGCAGTTCTTC
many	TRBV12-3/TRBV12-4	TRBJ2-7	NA	CASSQGHYEQYF	TGTGCCAGCAGCCAGGGCCACTACGAGCAGTACTTC
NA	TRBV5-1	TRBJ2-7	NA	CASREHPDSPYEQYF	TGCGCCAGCAGAGAACACCCGGACTCCCCCTACGAGCAGTACTTC
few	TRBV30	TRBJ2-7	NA	CAWSGRAYEQYF	TGTGCCTGGAGTGGGAGGGCCTACGAGCAGTACTTC
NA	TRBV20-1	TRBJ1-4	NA	CSAKGVVIEKLFF	TGCAGTGCTAAAGGGGTGGTAATTGAAAAACTGTTTTTT
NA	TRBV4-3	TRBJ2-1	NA	CASSQDWAGSSYNEQFF	TGCGCCAGCAGCCAAGATTGGGCCGGTAGCTCCTACAATGAGCAGTTCTTC
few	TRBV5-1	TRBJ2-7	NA	CASGQSSYEQYF	TGCGCCAGTGGACAATCCTCCTACGAGCAGTACTTC
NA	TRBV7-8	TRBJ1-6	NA	CASSGTGTSVASSYNSPLHF	TGTGCCAGCAGCGGGACTGGGACTTCGGTTGCGAGCTCCTATAATTCACCCCTCCACTTT
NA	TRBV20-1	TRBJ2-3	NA	CSARDQRDTQYF	TGCAGTGCTAGAGATCAACGGGATACGCAGTATTTT
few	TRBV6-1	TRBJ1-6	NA	CASRRSTDSPLHF	TGTGCCAGCAGGCGTAGTACCGATTCACCCCTCCACTTT
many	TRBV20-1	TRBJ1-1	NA	CSASRRVNTEAFF	TGCAGTGCTAGTAGGCGGGTGAACACTGAAGCTTTCTTT
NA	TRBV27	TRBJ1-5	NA	CASSLSGSGQPQHF	TGTGCCAGCAGTTTATCGGGGTCGGGTCAGCCCCAGCATTTT
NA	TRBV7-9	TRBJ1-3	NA	CASSLGRQSSGNTIYF	TGTGCCAGCAGCTTAGGCAGACAGAGCTCTGGAAACACCATATATTTT
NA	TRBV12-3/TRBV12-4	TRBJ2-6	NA	CASSHPAVSGANVLTF	TGTGCCAGCAGCCACCCGGCGGTGTCTGGGGCCAACGTCCTGACTTTC